Included here is one TCR beta chain sequence, with context. Its antigen remains unidentified. No much larger clone exists at a distance of one base, and base qualities are not known. Each collaborating institution followed its own protocols to collect whole blood in K2EDTA tubes. Collaborator samples were shipped for TCRbeta analysis as frozen whole blood, isolated PBMCs, or DNA extracted from either sample type. TCRbeta CDR3 regions were amplified from genomic DNA using the immunoSEQ Assay, a bias-controlled multiplex PCR. The authors processed their data as follows. Nucleated cell counts per sample were estimated from amplification of reference gene primers within the assay. To quantify the absolute abundance of each unique TCRbeta CDR3 rearrangement, sequence reads were collapsed and filtered. Productive Simpson clonality was computed per sample as the square root of Simpson's diversity index over productive rearrangements. In TCRdb, the immuneACCESS table is reduced to in-frame sequences with V and J assigned. These tables do not hold every clone; where another copy was compared, an unresolved V gene accounts for under half, and the others remain unexplained. V, J and clone size are taken as reported in that table, and D and trimming were inferred from the DNA itself. In all, the sample holds approximately 260,000 clones, and about nine tenths of those were seen once. The ten largest clones take up around 2% of the sample.

This entry belongs to a study of blood T cell repertoires in COVID-19 (dated by TCRdb to between 2020 and 2021). Some background on the complete study: Samples covering the acute and convalescent phases of COVID-19 were provided by collaborators in the United States, Italy and Spain. The prospective study material was composed of cDNA or gDNA derived from T cells, B-cell-depleted T cells, or PBMCs. The dataset comprised deeply sampled blood TCRbeta repertoires from subjects exposed to, actively infected with, or recovered from COVID-19. The repertoires were made available in a free public database intended to serve as a resource for research on the immune response to SARS-CoV-2. Samples came from the ongoing ImmuneRACE study (first 160 participants) plus 1,254 subjects from 6 global collaborators. Sample metadata almost always included a de-identified subject ID, COVID-19 status, age in years and sex. Where available, HLA class I and class II types were taken from metadata supplied by the sample provider and were not determined by assay-based typing. The study at large found these results: The quantity of clinical and demographic metadata differed by source and by participant and was supplied without curation.

CDR1 and CDR2, per the germline V gene (reference sequence), are GTSNPN and SVGIG. The junction carries 19 bases between V and J, which are trimmed by 3 bases and 5 bases respectively. Inclusive of the bounding cysteine and phenylalanine, the CDR3 is 15 residues long. Solely the CDR3 DNA is kept, with 45 bases framed from the first base. The sample was peripheral blood. This receptor was identified in a man over 45 with acute or convalescent COVID-19. The chain was built from TRBV30 and TRBJ2-5; a tentative D match to TRBD2 spans 6 bases. The CDR3 here reads CAWRASEVFGETQYF. The DNA sequence is TGTGCCTGGAGGGCTAGCGAAGTATTCGGCGAGACCCAGTACTTC.